This T cell receptor beta chain appears in the sequencing data of a study of blood T cell repertoires in COVID-19. The CDR3 is made up of 15 amino acids. Trimming cost V 5 bases and J 0 bases; bases outside gene matches: 6. The germline gives CDR1 LGHNA, CDR2 YNFKEQ. Method: immunoSEQ multiplex PCR; TCRdb's copy keeps in-frame clones and lacks some. The sample records 40,000 or so clones, over 75% being singletons. Material for sequencing was peripheral blood. The sequence derives from a human donor in a cohort sampled during active COVID-19. The chain couples TRBV4-2 to TRBJ1-1; the match to TRBD1 covers 7 bases. The CDR3 spells CASSADREMNTEAFF. CDR3 in DNA: TGTGCCAGCAGCGCAGACAGGGAGATGAACACTGAAGCTTTCTTT.